Included here is one T cell receptor (beta chain) sequence, with context. What this receptor recognizes is not known. No quality values exist for individual bases; no much larger clone is one base distant. Using the deep immunoSEQ assay, TCR CDR3 regions were amplified from genomic DNA by multiplex PCR. Extracted genomic DNA from each cell subset was distributed evenly across all wells of several immunoSEQ 96-well plates, and each plate was treated as a replicate. For sorted subsets, roughly 190 ng of genomic DNA, equivalent to around 31,000 T cell genomes, went into each replicate PCR. Purified libraries were measured with a Qubit 3.0 fluorometer, size-checked on a Bioanalyzer 2100, and measured again with the KAPA Library Quantification kit. A separate single-read 150-cycle Illumina NextSeq 550 flow cell was used to sequence each immunoSEQ 96-well plate. From the authors' description of their analysis: Because the immunoSEQ output held only junctional sequences and lacked quality scores, the filtering could not match the filtering applied to full-length reads. Sequences were annotated with PyIR, a Python wrapper for IgBLAST v1.9, and V/J genes and CDR3 were assigned using IMGT germline references. Any read was removed if the V/J assignment was weak (E-value above 1e-6), the CDR3 was missing, or the read contained stop codons, out-of-frame junctions, or ambiguous translated residues. V3J clonotypes were defined by identical inferred V gene, J gene, and CDR3 amino acid sequence. Percentage overlap between repertoires was computed as shared unique clonotypes divided by the size of the smaller repertoire. Richness of each repertoire was evaluated using RTK rarefaction, the Chao1 estimator, and Recon v2.1 estimates of unobserved clonotypes. Generation probabilities were computed with OLGA for all TCRbeta clonotypes obtained by the gDNA method from four donors. Not all clones reach the TCRdb copy of this immuneACCESS table, which keeps in-frame sequences only. Checked studies attribute under half of the gap to unresolved V genes and leave the rest unexplained. For V, J and clone size, that table is used; D and trimming come from the DNA. For this sample there are about 960,000 clones; 76% appear just once. The ten largest clones capture about 1.5% of the sample.

Trimming leaves V shorter by 0 bases and J shorter by 5 bases, with the junction holding 5 bases beyond the gene matches. Taken from cysteine to phenylalanine, the CDR3 has 15 residues. The retained sequence is limited to the CDR3, 45 bases, with the frame set at the first base. Via the germline V gene, CDR1 is SGHRS and CDR2 YFSETQ. Donors were healthy HIV-negative adults with no recently reported acute infections or vaccinations. Only Caucasian adults living in Nashville, Tennessee, USA were represented among the donors. CD4+ T cells were enriched by magnetic negative selection, after which naive cells were positively selected on CD45RA and the negative fraction was taken as the memory subset. After blood collection by leukapheresis, PBMCs were isolated using Ficoll-Histopaque density gradient centrifugation and then cryopreserved in the vapor phase of liquid nitrogen. Analytical flow cytometry was used to check the purity and quantity of each magnetically sorted T cell population. Each sorted fraction had its genomic DNA isolated and then quantified by UV absorbance on a Nanodrop 2000c.

The record originates from a study of shared clonotypes between healthy human individuals (dated by TCRdb to 2018 to 2020). About the study as a whole: The cohort included three men and two women between 18 and 49 years of age. To estimate repertoire size and how much clonotype sharing occurs between individuals, the study deeply sequenced the blood TCR repertoires of five healthy adults. To increase sequencing depth and limit assay-specific biases, different laboratories used diverse techniques to prepare libraries and sequence TCR repertoires. For each donor, CD4 naive and CD4 memory were each given three plates, CD8 naive was given two plates, and CD8 memory was given one plate. Between about 0.85 and 9.5 billion PBMCs per donor were obtained by leukapheresis.

General conclusions and limits of the study: Because the study included only a small number of donors, the genetic and exposure-history diversity represented was limited. Even with the large sequencing depth, rarefaction of the sorted-subset datasets indicated that sequencing was incomplete. Compared with non-shared clonotypes, the clonotypes found in all four sorted-subset donors had higher generation probabilities. Pairwise subsampling indicated that sequencing depth was expected to affect the degree of clonotype sharing among donors. Naive subsets generally had larger estimated clonotype richness than memory subsets. Across a few donors, approximately 5% of naive CD4, approximately 4% of naive CD8, around 2.1% of memory CD4, and approximately 0.4% of memory CD8 clonotypes were shared. Only blood was sampled, and tissue TCR repertoires likely differ from those in blood.

The source is a man between 18 and 29 years old in good health. The rearranged segments are TRBV5-1 and TRBJ2-7; 10 bases in between match TRBD2. The material sequenced was memory CD4+ T cells sorted from blood. This sample's cell subset or site label indicates: CD45RA-negative fraction. Read as DNA, the sequence is TGCGCCAGCAGCTTGGCCCTAGCGGGGGAGGACGAGCAGTACTTC. Its product reads: CASSLALAGEDEQYF.